This is a list of T cell receptor beta chains from one sample in a study of shared clonotypes between healthy human individuals. Assay used: immunoSEQ multiplex PCR; TCRdb lists only in-frame clones, some missing. There are 520,000 or so clones in the sample; about four fifths occur only once, and around 13% lies in the top ten. The sequenced material came from PBMCs. All receptors derive from a middle-aged woman in good health. Some clones in this sample may be carry-over from other donors' samples. CDR3s include the opening cysteine and the closing phenylalanine or tryptophan. A D gene is named only where the DNA matches it firmly. Clone size, where shown, is once, few, many, or a class for clones that have expanded.

TRBD2	14	-	TRBJ2-7	TRBV7-2	TGTGCCAGCAGCACTCTAGCGGGAGGGTACGAGCAGTACTTC	CASSTLAGGYEQYF
TRBD1	17	-	TRBJ2-5	TRBV7-7	TGTGCCAGCAGCTCCACCCGGGACAGGGGGCCCCCAGAGACCCAGTACTTC	CASSSTRDRGPPETQYF
TRBD2	14	-	TRBJ2-1	TRBV29-1	TGCAGCGTTGATCCGGGAGGCACCTACAATGAGCAGTTCTTC	CSVDPGGTYNEQFF
-	15	once	TRBJ1-1	TRBV14	TGTGCCAGCAGCCAATACGGGGGGAGGAACACTGAAGCTTTCTTT	CASSQYGGRNTEAFF
TRBD2	14	-	TRBJ2-7	TRBV5-4	TGTGCCAGCAGCCCTCAACTAGCGGGAGTCGAGCAGTACTTC	CASSPQLAGVEQYF
TRBD1	15	-	TRBJ1-1	TRBV6-6	TGTGCCAGCAGTTACTCGACAGGGAGGAACACTGAAGCTTTCTTT	CASSYSTGRNTEAFF
-	15	-	TRBJ2-1	TRBV18	TGTGCCAGCTCACCAACGTCAGAAGGGAACAATGAGCAGTTCTTC	CASSPTSEGNNEQFF
TRBD2	16	-	TRBJ2-7	TRBV10-3	TGTGCCATCAGTGAATATACTAGCGGGAGGGCCTACGAGCAGTACTTC	CAISEYTSGRAYEQYF
TRBD1	16	many	TRBJ1-6	TRBV15	TGTGCCACCAGCGTCACCGGGACAGGGTTTCTCGCACCCCTCCACTTT	CATSVTGTGFLAPLHF
TRBD2	18	-	TRBJ2-1	TRBV19	TGTGCCAGTAGTAGGGAACACGGGACTAGCGGGAGACCCTGGGAGCAGTTCTTC	CASSREHGTSGRPWEQFF
-	12	-	TRBJ2-7	TRBV28	TGTGCCAGCAGTACAGGCTTCTACGAGCAGTACTTC	CASSTGFYEQYF
TRBD2	17	-	TRBJ2-7	TRBV19	TGTGCCAGTAGTCAGGTGATGGGACTAGCGGGATCCTCCGAGCAGTACTTC	CASSQVMGLAGSSEQYF
-	16	-	TRBJ2-7	TRBV1	TGCACCAGCAGCCAAGGGAGGTGGATAGCGGCCTACGAGCAGTACTTC	CTSSQGRWIAAYEQYF
-	16	once	TRBJ2-1	TRBV27	TGTGCCAGCAGTTTATTCGTTCCGAGCTCCTACAATGAGCAGTTCTTC	CASSLFVPSSYNEQFF
TRBD2	11	many	TRBJ2-4	TRBV6-1	TGTGCCAGCCTAGCGGGAAACATTCAGTACTTC	CASLAGNIQYF
-	13	-	TRBJ2-5	TRBV5-4	TGTGCCAGCAGCAGGACTGCCCAAGAGACCCAGTACTTC	CASSRTAQETQYF
-	13	-	TRBJ2-3	TRBV2	TGTGCCAGCAGTGAGACTAGCACAGATACGCAGTATTTT	CASSETSTDTQYF
-	14	-	TRBJ1-4	TRBV7-2	TGTGCCAGCAGCCCAAATACAGGGAATGAAAAACTGTTTTTT	CASSPNTGNEKLFF
TRBD2	12	-	TRBJ2-3	TRBV30	TGTGCCTGGATATGGGGGGGAGATACGCAGTATTTT	CAWIWGGDTQYF
-	14	many	TRBJ1-6	TRBV2	TGTGCCAGCAGTGAAACGACAGCGTTCCCCCCCCTCCACTTT	CASSETTAFPPLHF
-	13	-	TRBJ2-7	TRBV18	TGTGCCAGCTCACCTCCTAGCCTGTACGAGCAGTACTTC	CASSPPSLYEQYF
TRBD1	14	-	TRBJ1-1	TRBV10-3	TGTGCCATCAGGGGGACAGGGGGTGGGACTGAAGCTTTCTTT	CAIRGTGGGTEAFF
TRBD2	20	-	TRBJ2-3	TRBV18	TGTGCCAGCTCACCACTGCCCCCGGGACTAGCGGGAGCAAGCACAGATACGCAGTATTTT	CASSPLPPGLAGASTDTQYF
-	14	-	TRBJ1-2	TRBV29-1	TGCAGCGTTGGTGGGCGGGACGCCGGGTATGGCTACACCTTC	CSVGGRDAGYGYTF
TRBD2	13	once	TRBJ2-5	TRBV5-1	TGCGCCTCCTCTACCGGGACTAGAGAGACCCAGTACTTC	CASSTGTRETQYF
-	16	-	TRBJ2-7	TRBV5-1	TGCGCCAGCAGCGCTGGAGGAGGGCAGGGGTTGTGGGAGCAGTACTTC	CASSAGGGQGLWEQYF
TRBD1	15	-	TRBJ2-7	TRBV28	TGTGCCAGCAGACTCTTGGGACAGGGGAGCTACGAGCAGTACTTC	CASRLLGQGSYEQYF
TRBD1	13	-	TRBJ1-3	TRBV9	TGTGCCAGCAGCGTAGGAGGGGGCAACACCATATATTTT	CASSVGGGNTIYF
-	17	-	TRBJ2-2	TRBV10-3	TGTGCCATCAGAGAGGGGGCCCAGGCTTCCGGGGGCTGGGAGCTGTTTTTT	CAIREGAQASGGWELFF
TRBD2	15	-	TRBJ2-5	TRBV6-5	TGTGCCAGCAGCCTAATGGGAGGGGAAGGGGAGACCCAGTACTTC	CASSLMGGEGETQYF
-	11	few	TRBJ2-7	TRBV20-1	TGCAGTGCTCAAAACGGCTACGAGCAGTACTTC	CSAQNGYEQYF
TRBD2	13	-	TRBJ2-7	TRBV2	TGTGCCAGCCGGGACTATTCGCGGAACGAGCAGTACTTC	CASRDYSRNEQYF
-	13	-	TRBJ1-4	TRBV7-9	TGTGCCAGCAGCACCGGGGGCCCGGGAAAACTGTTTTTT	CASSTGGPGKLFF
TRBD1	14	-	TRBJ2-5	TRBV10-3	TGTGCCATCAGTGAGGGACAGGGTGGACAGACCCAGTACTTC	CAISEGQGGQTQYF
-	14	-	TRBJ2-1	TRBV6-4	TGTGCCAGCAGTAGGGAGGTTGGGGACAATGAGCAGTTCTTC	CASSREVGDNEQFF
TRBD2	18	-	TRBJ2-5	TRBV4-3	TGCGCCAGCAGCCAAGACCCCTCGGCGGGAGGGCCGGAAGAGACCCAGTACTTC	CASSQDPSAGGPEETQYF
TRBD2	14	-	TRBJ2-7	TRBV7-8	TGTGCCAGCAGGGGACTAGCGGGAGGTCGCGAGCAGTACTTC	CASRGLAGGREQYF
-	14	-	TRBJ1-5	TRBV2	TGTGCCAGCAGGGGTGACAGTACTTATCAGCCCCAGCATTTT	CASRGDSTYQPQHF
TRBD2	17	-	TRBJ2-2	TRBV5-1	TGCGCCAGCAGCTGGAGACTAGCGGGAGAAGCCACCGGGGAGCTGTTTTTT	CASSWRLAGEATGELFF
-	13	-	TRBJ2-7	TRBV7-2	TGTGCCAGCAGCTATAACAAGGACAACGAGCAGTACTTC	CASSYNKDNEQYF
TRBD1	15	few	TRBJ1-3	TRBV5-6	TGTGCCAGCCAGGGACAGGCGACCTCTGGAAACACCATATATTTT	CASQGQATSGNTIYF
TRBD1	14	-	TRBJ2-3	TRBV2	TGTGCCAGCAGCCCAGGGGGCGCGTCAGATACGCAGTATTTT	CASSPGGASDTQYF
TRBD1	13	many	TRBJ1-2	TRBV5-4	TGTGCCAGCAGCCCAGACCGGGACAGGGGCTACACCTTC	CASSPDRDRGYTF
TRBD1	15	-	TRBJ2-7	TRBV6-5	TGTGCCAGCAGTTACCGGGGGACAGGGGTTAGGGAGCAGTACTTC	CASSYRGTGVREQYF
TRBD1	11	once	TRBJ2-7	TRBV29-1	TGCAGCGCCGTGACAGGGGGCGAGCAGTACTTC	CSAVTGGEQYF
-	14	few	TRBJ2-2	TRBV4-3	TGCGCCAGCAGCCAACTAGCTGCCTCCGGGGAGCTGTTTTTT	CASSQLAASGELFF
TRBD1	16	-	TRBJ1-5	TRBV28	TGTGCCAGCAGTCCCTGGACAGGGGATAGCAATCAGCCCCAGCATTTT	CASSPWTGDSNQPQHF
TRBD2	15	-	TRBJ2-2	TRBV5-1	TGCGCCAGCAGCTTGTCGTGGGAGGGGACCGGGGAGCTGTTTTTT	CASSLSWEGTGELFF
TRBD1	14	-	TRBJ1-1	TRBV6-5	TGTGCCAGCAGTCCGGGGACAGGCTTCACTGAAGCTTTCTTT	CASSPGTGFTEAFF
-	14	once	TRBJ1-3	TRBV7-9	TGTGCCAGCAGCTTAGCGGGAGAAGGAAACACCATATATTTT	CASSLAGEGNTIYF
-	16	-	TRBJ1-2	TRBV18	TGTGCCAGCTCACTAACGGGACAACCTGCTAACTATGGCTACACCTTC	CASSLTGQPANYGYTF
TRBD2	17	-	TRBJ2-7	TRBV7-2	TGTGCCAGCAGCTTCGGGGCCGGGACTAGCGATCCCTACGAGCAGTACTTC	CASSFGAGTSDPYEQYF
-	14	-	TRBJ2-1	TRBV5-1	TGCGCCAGCAGCTCCCTCACGGTCGACAATGAGCAGTTCTTC	CASSSLTVDNEQFF
TRBD1	15	-	TRBJ2-7	TRBV7-8	TGTGCCAGCAGCTCGGAGACAGGGTTCGTCTACGAGCAGTACTTC	CASSSETGFVYEQYF
-	16	once	TRBJ2-6	TRBV7-3	TGTGCCAGCAGCTTAGGGGCAGGGGCTGGGGCCAACGTCCTGACTTTC	CASSLGAGAGANVLTF
-	15	-	TRBJ1-1	TRBV19	TGTGCCAGTAGTATGGGGCCTGGGCAGAACACTGAAGCTTTCTTT	CASSMGPGQNTEAFF
-	13	once	TRBJ1-2	TRBV7-2	TGTGCCAGCAGCAACCGGGACCACTATGGCTACACCTTC	CASSNRDHYGYTF
TRBD1	16	-	TRBJ2-7	TRBV6-1	TGTGCCAGCAGTGATTTAACTACAGGGGGAGGCAACGAGCAGTACTTC	CASSDLTTGGGNEQYF
-	13	few	TRBJ1-4	TRBV11-2	TGTGCCAGCAGCTTAGGGACTAATGAAAAACTGTTTTTT	CASSLGTNEKLFF
-	12	-	TRBJ2-7	TRBV7-9	TGTGCCAGCAACCCCGGTTCCTACGAGCAGTACTTC	CASNPGSYEQYF